The 20 T cell receptor beta chains given below trace back to one sample, sequenced in a study of blood T cell repertoires in COVID-19 (dated by TCRdb to 2018 to 2021). The library was built by means of the immunoSEQ multiplex PCR assay. In its TCRdb copy, this immuneACCESS table keeps in-frame sequences only and misses some clones. Where compared with another copy, unresolved V genes explain less than half of these, and the others have no known cause. This sample holds some 120,000 clones; over 75% were observed only once. The ten most abundant clones make up approximately 8% of the sample. Specimen: peripheral blood. The receptor source for this set is a middle-aged man with acute or convalescent COVID-19.

The chain joins TRBV30 to TRBJ2-4; 7 bases are shared with TRBD1. With V trimmed by 4 bases and J by 8 bases, 5 bases remained unmatched. Germline lookup yields CDR1 GTSNPN and CDR2 SVGIG (reference sequence). The CDR3 sequence is 12 residues long. The CDR3 DNA sequence: TGTGCCTGGAAACTCGACAGGGACATTCAGTACTTC. It specifies CAWKLDRDIQYF.

CDR3 DNA: TGTGCCAGCAGCTTAGCTGGGACAGGGGGTTCCGAGCAGTACTTC. Protein sequence: CASSLAGTGGSEQYF. J is TRBJ2-7 and V is TRBV11-2; 11 bases match TRBD1. The CDR3 loop spans 15 amino acids. The J segment lost 6 bases and the V segment lost 1 base, leaving 5 bases of the junction unmatched. Germline CDR1 and CDR2: SGHAT and FQNNGV.

The chain uses TRBV12-3 or TRBV12-4 and TRBJ2-7; no definite D call. Trimming cost V 6 bases and J 0 bases, with 9 bases left between them. The CDR3 has 13 amino acids. CDR3 DNA: TGTGCCAGCAGCCCCGACTCCTCCTACGAGCAGTACTTC. Residues: CASSPDSSYEQYF.

In its sample, this clone was seen once. The V and J genes are TRBV5-6 and TRBJ2-3; 9 nucleotides agree with TRBD1. This CDR3 is 15 amino acids long. V lost 2 bases, J lost 6 bases, and 7 bases stayed unmatched. Germline V gives CDR1 SGHDT, CDR2 YYEEEE. In nucleotides, the CDR3 is TGTGCCAGCAGCTTCCGGGACAGGGAGTCGGATACGCAGTATTTT. Its translation is CASSFRDRESDTQYF.

The chain is built from TRBV2 and TRBJ1-5; a possible D gene is TRBD1 (6 bases). The V gene's germline CDR1 is SNHLY and CDR2 FYNNEI. The CDR3 runs 14 residues. Trimming took 4 bases from V and 2 from J, leaving 9 bases between them. The CDR3 reads CASSVAGGNQPQHF. CDR3 coding DNA: TGTGCCAGCAGTGTCGCAGGGGGCAATCAGCCCCAGCATTTT.

This clone was recorded once. The chain joins TRBV5-4 to TRBJ2-2; the D gene is possibly TRBD2 (5 bases). The CDR3 sequence is 15 residues long. With 7 bases removed from V and 3 bases from J, the gap between germline ends came to 16 bases. CDR1 and CDR2 from the germline V gene are SGHNT and YYREEE (reference sequence). The CDR3 spells CASGPLAVDTGELFF. For the CDR3, the DNA is TGTGCCAGCGGCCCCCTAGCCGTAGACACCGGGGAGCTGTTTTTT.

For this clone: This specimen includes other DNA sequences encoding the same CDR3. The chain's CDR3 is CASTSRSYEQYF. The CDR3 DNA follows: TGTGCCAGTACTAGCAGGTCCTACGAGCAGTACTTC. V is TRBV19 and J is TRBJ2-7; possible D gene TRBD2, 5 bases. CDR1 is LNHDA and CDR2 is SQIVND in the germline V gene (reference sequence). The CDR3 sequence is 12 residues long. Trimming pared 7 bases from V and 1 base from J, leaving 8 bases between.

This clone appeared once. The V call is TRBV6-5, the J call TRBJ1-5; maybe TRBD1 (5 bases). V gave up 6 bases and J gave up 3 bases, with 15 bases separating them. Germline V gene lookup returns CDR1 MNHEY and CDR2 SVGAGI. The CDR3 totals 15 residues. CDR3 amino acids: CASRARQTYNQPQHF. CDR3 in DNA: TGTGCCAGCAGGGCGAGACAGACCTACAATCAGCCCCAGCATTTT.

This clone was observed a handful of times. The CDR3 DNA is TGTGCCAGCAGCGTAGGTGGACTAGCCATAGATGAGCAGTACTTC. Translation: CASSVGGLAIDEQYF. The rearrangement uses TRBV9 and TRBJ2-7; 8 positions match TRBD2. This CDR3 is built from 15 residues. V trimming: 0 bases; J trimming: 7 bases; junction bases outside the gene matches: 9. From germline, CDR1 is SGDLS and CDR2 YYNGEE.

This chain links TRBV6-5 with TRBJ1-1; TRBD1 agrees at 10 bases. CDR3 length: 14 amino acids. J lost 6 bases, V lost 5 bases, and 6 bases had no gene match. Per the germline V gene, CDR1 is MNHEY and CDR2 is SVGAGI. CDR3 sequence: CASSPDRGRAEAFF. CDR3 bases: TGTGCCAGCAGTCCGGACAGGGGGAGAGCTGAAGCTTTCTTT.

This clone was seen once. The gene calls are TRBV7-2 and TRBJ2-1, with a possible D match to TRBD2 (6 bases). The CDR3 length is 15 residues. Germline V gene data show CDR1 as SGHTA and CDR2 as FQGNSA. V was cut by 4 bases and J by 6 bases, with 16 bases left in between. CDR3 residues: CASSSLPGLSNEQFF. As DNA, the CDR3 is TGTGCCAGCAGCTCGCTACCGGGACTTTCCAATGAGCAGTTCTTC.

This clone was seen a single time. The gene calls are TRBV30 and TRBJ2-5; TRBD2 agrees at 9 bases. The V and J ends lost 3 bases and 5 bases, in that order; junction bases with no gene match: 7. The CDR3 extends over 14 amino acids. CDR1 and CDR2 (germline): GTSNPN, SVGIG (reference sequence). The CDR3 reads CAWRIAGVGETQYF. The CDR3 nucleotides are TGTGCCTGGAGAATAGCGGGAGTCGGGGAGACCCAGTACTTC.

Written as DNA, the CDR3 is TGTGCCAGCCTGGTCAGATTAAACACCGGGGAGCTGTTTTTT. Its translation is CASLVRLNTGELFF. The chain links TRBV6-5 to TRBJ2-2; D is uncertain. With 8 bases removed from V and 2 bases from J, the gap between germline ends came to 12 bases. The CDR3 consists of 14 residues. Germline loops: CDR1 MNHEY, CDR2 SVGAGI.

The chain uses TRBV28 and TRBJ1-2, with D hard to call. Germline CDR1 reads MDHEN; CDR2 reads SYDVKM. Trimming stripped 3 bases from V and 2 bases from J, with 10 bases between. The CDR3 has 14 amino acids. CDR3 in amino acids: CASSFRVPNYGYTF. The CDR3 bases are TGTGCCAGCAGTTTTAGAGTTCCCAACTATGGCTACACCTTC.

The genes are TRBV5-4 and TRBJ1-3; D ambiguous. V was shortened by 0 bases and J by 8 bases, with 12 bases between the two germline ends. The CDR3 sequence is 14 residues long. Germline CDR1 is SGHNT and CDR2 is YYREEE (reference sequence). CDR3 residues: CASSLGQKGDTIYF. The CDR3, as DNA: TGTGCCAGCAGCTTGGGCCAGAAGGGAGACACCATATATTTT.

This chain joins TRBV30 and TRBJ2-3; 10 bases are a match to TRBD1. This CDR3 is built from 19 residues. With V trimmed by 1 base and J by 6 bases, 19 bases remained unmatched. Germline V gene lookup returns CDR1 GTSNPN and CDR2 SVGIG (reference sequence). The CDR3 nucleotides read TGTGCCTGGAGTGCGGGACAGGGGTTTACTAGCGAGGATTCGGATACGCAGTATTTT. Translated: CAWSAGQGFTSEDSDTQYF.

The chain combines TRBV30 with TRBJ1-3, with D possibly TRBD1 on 6 matching bases. Trimming removed 1 base at V and 0 bases at J, with 10 bases between. Germline CDR1 reads GTSNPN; CDR2 reads SVGIG (reference sequence). The CDR3 has 15 residues. The CDR3 is CAWSADSFSGNTIYF. CDR3 DNA sequence: TGTGCCTGGAGTGCGGACAGCTTCTCTGGAAACACCATATATTTT.

There are a few counts of this clone. The junction departs from the called germline gene at one end, perhaps through a read error. The chain uses TRBV5-6 and TRBJ2-1; 7 bases are a match to TRBD2. CDR3 length equals 15 residues. Germline V gene lookup returns CDR1 SGHDT and CDR2 YYEEEE. The CDR3: CASSLAPWEGLDGLF. Written as DNA, the CDR3 is TGTGCCAGCAGCCTGGCGCCGTGGGAGGGTCTGGACGGGCTCTTC.

The CDR3 reads CASKIAAETQYF. Here the CDR3 DNA reads TGTGCCAGCAAAATCGCGGCCGAGACCCAGTACTTC. The V call is TRBV3-1 (or the pseudogene TRBV3-2), the J call TRBJ2-5; D is unresolved. The germline V gene encodes CDR1 LGHDT and CDR2 YNNKEL (reference sequence). The V and J ends lost 7 bases and 5 bases respectively, with 11 bases between them. CDR3 size: 12 residues.

CDR3 in amino acids: CATSEDRGSSDTQYF. In DNA form, the CDR3 reads TGTGCCACCAGCGAGGACAGGGGAAGTTCGGATACGCAGTATTTT. The rearrangement links TRBV24-1 to TRBJ2-3; 9 nucleotides match TRBD1. The trim removed 7 bases at V and 6 bases at J, leaving 10 bases unmatched. CDR1 and CDR2 (germline): KGHDR, SFDVKD. The CDR3 is made up of 15 amino acids.